The T cell receptor beta chain described here comes from a study of early T cells in non-severe SARS-CoV-2 infection. Broader study findings: A preference for anti-spike CD8 responses marked VDJdb matching, which missed private and CD4 specificities.

The V and J ends lost 5 bases and 4 bases, in that order; junction bases with no gene match: 3. Germline CDR1 SGHVS, CDR2 FNYEAQ. The CDR3 spans 13 residues. Individual cDNA molecules carried attached unique molecular identifiers. TCRdb passed the 5' RACE reads through MiXCR, listing each CDR3 protein once. Found here are 66,000 or so distinct CDR3 sequences, roughly 13% of them singletons; the top ten hold about 8.3%. Turning to this clonotype: Its antigen is unknown.

The TCR originated in an adult who was a healthcare worker with PCR-confirmed SARS-CoV-2 infection or an uninfected control (not recorded which). The sequenced sample consisted of whole blood. This chain uses TRBV7-6 with TRBJ1-1, with 8 bases aligning to TRBD1. CDR3 nucleotide sequence: TGTGCCAGCAGCCTGGACAGGGTCACTGAAGCTTTCTTT. Translation gives CASSLDRVTEAFF.